The entry below describes one T cell receptor beta chain. Its antigen is currently not known. Base qualities are not at hand, and no much larger clone is one base apart. This record belongs to a study of beta chain features in type 1 diabetes (dated by TCRdb to 2016 to 2019). Regarding the complete study: Mean age, gender distribution, total cell number and subset yield were not different between patients and healthy donors. Naive and central memory subsets were obtained from all 28 donors, but regulatory and stem cell-like memory subsets were isolated from only 8 patients and roughly 8 healthy donors. Across all samples, about 110 million sorted cells were examined, and cell number per subset correlated strongly with RNA yield. The study compared TCRB repertoires of sorted circulating CD4+ T cell subsets between recently diagnosed type 1 diabetes patients and matched healthy donors. The study at large found these results: In all four CD4+ subsets, TCRB CDR3 length was moderately but significantly shorter in type 1 diabetes patients. Naive, central memory and regulatory TCRB repertoires appeared to be more similar among patients than among healthy donors. Because cDNA was sequenced instead of genomic DNA, highly expressing activated cells could be over-represented, though the groups showed no difference in activation or CD3 levels. PCR might favor shorter templates, but patient and control samples were amplified and corrected together, so any skew would affect both groups equally. Patients with type 1 diabetes made fewer insertions and deleted more nucleotides at VDJ recombination sites, implying thymic rearrangement abnormalities. Because small numbers of individuals were included in the HLA sub-analyses, any influence of HLA type on TCRB rearrangement was left unresolved.

Each donor gave one peripheral blood draw, averaging approximately 0.12 L, which was collected into heparinised tubes. Naive, central memory, regulatory and stem cell-like memory CD4+ T cells were sorted on a BD FACSAria II using a panel including CD45RO, CCR7, CD25, CD127, CD95 and CD27. A purity above 98% was achieved for all sorted populations. PBMCs were isolated immediately by Lymphoprep density gradient centrifugation and stained directly without culture. Samples were stained and sorted in pairs, with one healthy donor and one patient per experiment, so that batch effects were minimized. The entire amount of isolated RNA was reverse transcribed using the High Capacity cDNA Reverse Transcription Kit, so the sequenced TCRB transcripts were expressed ones. Deep immunoSEQ sequencing was applied to naive, central memory and regulatory T cell samples, giving an average of roughly 3.5 million total reads per sample. Sorted cells were lysed in RLT buffer, and RNA was extracted using DNase-treated RNeasy Micro or Mini kits according to cell number. Each cell subset was processed separately to prevent cross-contamination, with patient and healthy donor samples processed together. Using the immunoSEQ multiplex PCR, TCRB sequences were amplified from cDNA into 87-bp fragments spanning the CDR3 region. Amplicons were sequenced on the Illumina HiSeq platform. Processing in the source paper ran as follows. Synthetic template baselines were used to correct PCR bias computationally, reads within Hamming distance 2 were collapsed, and singletons that could not be merged were discarded. Reads were aligned to IMGT to assign V, D and J genes, CDR3 length, and insertions or deletions at six rearrangement sites. Within each subset, clonotype counts were normalized to the number of sorted cells before true diversity and Gini coefficients were calculated with the tcR R package. The overlap coefficient, calculated on TCRB nucleotide sequences, was used to measure repertoire sharing. As a proxy for the pre-selection repertoire, out-of-frame TCRB sequences from naive cells were analyzed. TCRdb took over this immuneACCESS table, retaining in-frame rearrangements with V and J assigned. Such tables are incomplete; in checked studies, under half of the missing clones stem from an unresolved V gene, and the remainder is unexplained. Clone size and V and J calls were adopted from that table, with D and trimming inferred from the DNA. The sample includes under 400,000 clones, with approximately 12% observed a single time. 0.01% of the sample is held by the ten biggest clonotypes.

Input material: naive CD4+ T cells from blood. What this sample's cell subset or site label stands for: true naive CD4+ T cells. This TCR came from a woman aged 18-30 years with type 1 diabetes.

The CDR3 loop reads CASSQDNYGYTF. Here is the DNA: TGCGCCAGCAGCCAAGACAATTATGGCTACACCTTC. The rearranged chain carries TRBV4-3 and TRBJ1-2; the D gene cannot be resolved reliably. CDR3 length: 12 amino acids, cysteine to phenylalanine. The DNA shown is the 36-base CDR3, in frame from base 1. CDR1 LGHNA and CDR2 YSLEER are derived from the germline V gene. V is pared back by 0 bases and J by 5 bases, with 4 bases lying between the germline termini.